Listed below are T cell receptor beta chains from one sample, sequenced in a study of glioma-infiltrating T cells after dendritic cell vaccination. Sequencing was performed with immunoSEQ multiplex PCR; in TCRdb, only in-frame clones are kept and a portion is missing. The sample shows roughly 96,000 clones, around three quarters of them seen only once. Sequencing used blood, obtained before dendritic cell vaccination. These receptors all stem from a human donor with glioblastoma. Each CDR3 is given with its conserved first and last residue. D genes are given only for firm matches. For some rows the clone size is stated as once, few or many, or as a class when expanded; others skip it.

>TRBV19|.|TRBJ2-1|17|TRBD2
TGTGCCAGTAGTAGGACTAGCGGGGGGATTTCGGGTAATGAGCAGTTCTTC
CASSRTSGGISGNEQFF
>TRBV5-1|.|TRBJ2-3|17|TRBD1
TGCGCCAGCAGCCCAGGGTTGTCAGGGGGCGCGGTAGATACGCAGTATTTT
CASSPGLSGGAVDTQYF
>TRBV18|.|TRBJ2-7|16|TRBD2
TGTGCCAGCTCACCACCAGCGGGGGATTCATCCTACGAGCAGTACTTC
CASSPPAGDSSYEQYF
>TRBV28|.|TRBJ2-1|13|TRBD2
TGTGCCAGCGATTCTAGCGGGGGGCGGGAGCAGTTCTTC
CASDSSGGREQFF
>TRBV5-4|few|TRBJ2-1|14|.
TGTGCCAGCAGCTTCGGTATATCCTACAATGAGCAGTTCTTC
CASSFGISYNEQFF
>TRBV5-1|few|TRBJ2-1|14|.
TGCGCCAGCAGAACCCTAGTCGGGTACAATGAGCAGTTCTTC
CASRTLVGYNEQFF
>TRBV18|.|TRBJ1-1|14|TRBD1
TGTGCCAGCTCCGCGGACAGGTCGGTGGCTGAAGCTTTCTTT
CASSADRSVAEAFF
>TRBV6-5|once|TRBJ2-3|14|.
TGTGCCAGCAGTTCACCGGGAGTTACTCATACGCAGTATTTT
CASSSPGVTHTQYF
>TRBV27|.|TRBJ1-1|11|.
TGTGCCAGCAGTTTATCTTCTCCAGCTTTCTTT
CASSLSSPAFF
>TRBV7-3|.|TRBJ1-1|13|.
TGTGCCAGCAGATTAGGCGGGAACACTGAAGCTTTCTTT
CASRLGGNTEAFF
>TRBV11-1|.|TRBJ1-2|16|.
TGTGCCAGCAGCTTATACTTACAGGGCATCAGCTATGGCTACACCTTC
CASSLYLQGISYGYTF
>TRBV7-3|.|TRBJ2-1|15|TRBD2
TGTGCCAGCAGCAGTCAGCGGGGGGGCTACAATGAGCAGTTCTTC
CASSSQRGGYNEQFF
>TRBV15|once|TRBJ2-1|16|.
TGTGCCACGGCAGACACGGCGGGCCCTACCTACAATGAGCAGTTCTTC
CATADTAGPTYNEQFF
>TRBV9|few|TRBJ2-7|15|.
TGTGCCAGCAGCTCCCGAGGCGGGGCAGATTACGAGCAGTACTTC
CASSSRGGADYEQYF
>TRBV6-5|few|TRBJ1-2|15|TRBD1
TGTGCCAGCAGCAGACTTGGGAGGGGGACAGGAAGCTACACCTTC
CASSRLGRGTGSYTF
>TRBV14|.|TRBJ2-3|16|TRBD2
TGTGCCAGCAGCCACCTTAGCGGGAAGAACACAGATACGCAGTATTTT
CASSHLSGKNTDTQYF
>TRBV5-1|.|TRBJ2-7|14|TRBD1
TGCGCCAGCAGCAGGGACAGGGGGTTGGACGAGCAGTACTTC
CASSRDRGLDEQYF
>TRBV20-1|.|TRBJ2-5|11|TRBD1
TGCAGTGCCGACAGGGAAGAGACCCAGTACTTC
CSADREETQYF
>TRBV28|.|TRBJ2-3|12|.
TGTGCCAGCAGTTCCCAGGCGGATACGCAGTATTTT
CASSSQADTQYF
>TRBV19|.|TRBJ1-1|15|.
TGTGCCAGTAGTGTCCTCGGGGGGGCAGGGACTGAAGCTTTCTTT
CASSVLGGAGTEAFF
>TRBV10-2|.|TRBJ1-2|15|TRBD1
TGCGCCAGCAGTGCTATAGGACAGGGGAACTATGGCTACACCTTC
CASSAIGQGNYGYTF
>TRBV7-3|.|TRBJ2-7|13|.
TGTGCCAGCAGCTCCTTAAGCGGTACCCCTATGTACTTC
CASSSLSGTPMYF
>TRBV2|.|TRBJ1-4|17|.
TGTGCCAGCAGTGCCCTTCCGGGACAAGCAACTAATGAAAAACTGTTTTTT
CASSALPGQATNEKLFF
>TRBV6-5|.|TRBJ1-2|13|TRBD1
TGTGCCAGCAGCACCCGGGACAGATATGGCTACACCTTC
CASSTRDRYGYTF
>TRBV7-2|.|TRBJ2-7|14|TRBD1
TGTGCCAGCAGACCCGACAGGGGGCTGGGCGAGCAGTACTTC
CASRPDRGLGEQYF